These 29 T cell receptor beta chains were sequenced from one sample in a study of cytomegalovirus exposure and HLA in healthy donors. PCR used 60 Vbeta primers and 13 Jbeta primers. The data were produced by immunoSEQ multiplex PCR, yet TCRdb's version contains in-frame clones alone and is incomplete. The sample carries about 120,000 clones, under 85% recorded once. The sequencing input was PBMCs. The source of these receptors is a woman in her late teens or twenties in good health and CMV-seronegative.

V and J are TRBV11-3 and TRBJ2-1; TRBD2 might be the D (6 bases). The CDR3 covers 15 residues. Germline V gene data show CDR1 as SGHNT and CDR2 as YENEEA. V shed 0 bases and J shed 7 bases, with 13 bases lying between them. CDR3 region: CASSLEAGFTNEQFF. CDR3 DNA: TGTGCCAGCAGCTTAGAAGCGGGCTTTACGAATGAGCAGTTCTTC.

The CDR3 sequence: CASSEVNGSPLHF. CDR3 nucleotide sequence: TGTGCCAGCAGTGAAGTAAACGGGTCACCCCTCCACTTT. The chain joins TRBV6-1 to TRBJ1-6, with D unclear. The CDR3 spans 13 residues. With 1 base removed from V and 10 bases from J, the gap between germline ends came to 8 bases. Germline V gives CDR1 MNHNS, CDR2 SASEGT.

The chain combines TRBV7-2 with TRBJ1-2; D possibly corresponds to TRBD1 (5 bases). Trimming cost V 5 bases and J 5 bases, with 15 bases left between them. Germline assignment: CDR1 SGHTA and CDR2 FQGNSA. This CDR3 is 14 amino acids long. Written as DNA, the CDR3 is TGTGCCAGCAGCCCGAGATCAGGGATTTATGGCTACACCTTC. Amino acids: CASSPRSGIYGYTF. Filled out from reference TRBV7-2 and TRBJ1-2, the complete variable domain reads GAGVSQSPSNKVTEKGKDVELRCDPISGHTALYWYRQSLGQGLEFLIYFQGNSAPDKSGLPSDRFSAERTGGSVSTLTIQRTQQEDSAVYLCASSPRSGIYGYTFGSGTRLTVV.

This clone was detected only a few times. The rearrangement uses TRBV5-1 and TRBJ1-1; D is uncertain. The germline gives CDR1 SGHRS, CDR2 YFSETQ. The CDR3 extends over 13 amino acids. The germline V and J ends were trimmed by 0 bases and 5 bases, with 8 bases remaining between them. CDR3 nucleotides: TGCGCCAGCAGCTTGGCCTTCGGTACTGAAGCTTTCTTT. It is translated as CASSLAFGTEAFF.

The rearrangement joins TRBV7-3 to TRBJ2-1; 11 bases fit TRBD2. Germline CDR1 reads SGHTA; CDR2 reads FQGTGA. The length of the CDR3 is 16 residues. The V gene end was trimmed by 5 bases and the J gene end by 4 bases; junction bases not matched to a gene: 7. The CDR3 here is CASSSSGGGWYNEQFF. The CDR3 DNA reads as TGTGCCAGCAGCAGTAGCGGGGGGGGCTGGTACAATGAGCAGTTCTTC. Complete variable domain (other parts from reference TRBV7-3 and TRBJ2-1): GAGVSQTPSNKVTEKGKYVELRCDPISGHTALYWYRQSLGQGPEFLIYFQGTGAADDSGLPNDRFFAVRPEGSVSTLKIQRTERGDSAVYLCASSSSGGGWYNEQFFGPGTRLTVL.

Only a few counts were recorded for this clone. The rearrangement joins TRBV29-1 to TRBJ1-1; D is unclear. The CDR3 covers 13 residues. Germline values: CDR1 SQVTM, CDR2 ANQGSEA. V lost 1 base, J lost 1 base, and 7 bases lay in between. The CDR3 loop is CSVEGTRNTEAFF. CDR3 bases: TGCAGCGTTGAAGGCACCAGGAACACTGAAGCTTTCTTT.

The V gene is TRBV4-1, the J gene TRBJ2-7, with 7 bases that match TRBD1. This CDR3 contains 15 residues. The junction had 8 bases not matched to a gene; V was cut back by 4 bases and J by 2 bases. Germline CDR1 reads MGHRA; CDR2 reads YSYEKL. The CDR3 DNA reads as TGCGCCAGCAGCCTACAGGGGCAAAATCCCTACGAGCAGTACTTC. Amino acid sequence: CASSLQGQNPYEQYF.

This sequence joins TRBV10-3 and TRBJ1-4; TRBD1 might be the D (5 bases). The germline V gene encodes CDR1 ENHRY and CDR2 SYGVKD. The germline V and J ends were trimmed by 1 base and 7 bases, with 13 bases remaining between them. The CDR3 length is 15 residues. This CDR3 is CAISEWAPRGEKLFF. DNA of the CDR3: TGTGCCATCAGTGAGTGGGCTCCTAGGGGTGAAAAACTGTTTTTT.

The V call is TRBV4-2, the J call TRBJ1-5; D gene unclear. Looked up from germline, CDR1 is LGHNA and CDR2 is YNFKEQ. Trimming cost V 0 bases and J 3 bases, with 9 bases left between them. CDR3 length: 15 residues. The CDR3 here is CASSQETGFNQPQHF. In nucleotides, the CDR3 is TGTGCCAGCAGCCAAGAAACGGGGTTCAATCAGCCCCAGCATTTT.

This clone was counted a single time. V usage is TRBV5-6 and J usage is TRBJ2-7, with TRBD1 identical over 8 bases. The ends lost 3 bases at V and 5 bases at J; junction bases unmatched: 7. The CDR3 runs to 14 residues. CDR1 and CDR2 (germline): SGHDT, YYEEEE. The CDR3 protein is CASSYGTGLHEQYF. Written as DNA, the CDR3 is TGTGCCAGCAGCTACGGGACAGGTCTCCACGAGCAGTACTTC.

Comments on this clone: One end of the junction is discordant with germline, which a read error may explain. The V gene is TRBV27, the J gene TRBJ1-5, with 10 positions matching TRBD1. The germline V gene encodes CDR1 MNHEY and CDR2 SMNVEV (reference sequence). The CDR3 extends over 15 amino acids. CDR3 in amino acids: CASSETGGSTQPQHF. The CDR3 DNA reads as TGTGCCAGCAGTGAGACAGGGGGCAGCACTCAGCCCCAGCATTTT.

The chain couples TRBV19 to TRBJ2-3, with a possible D match to TRBD2 (6 bases). The V end lost 4 bases, the J end lost 7 bases, and 12 bases lay between the germline ends. Germline V CDR1 and CDR2: LNHDA, SQIVND (reference sequence). The CDR3 runs to 13 residues. CDR3 region: CASSKEGRNTQYF. In DNA, the CDR3 is TGTGCCAGTAGTAAGGAGGGGCGAAATACGCAGTATTTT.

V gene TRBV7-3 combines with J gene TRBJ2-7; D is uncertain. Germline values: CDR1 SGHTA, CDR2 FQGTGA. V shed 2 bases and J shed 2 bases, with 13 bases lying between them. This CDR3 has 15 amino acids. The CDR3 reads CASSLFPGIAYEQYF. The CDR3 DNA reads as TGTGCCAGCAGCTTATTTCCGGGTATTGCCTACGAGCAGTACTTC.

The chain employs TRBV6-1 and TRBJ2-7; D uncertain. Germline-derived CDR1 and CDR2 are MNHNS and SASEGT. The CDR3 consists of 14 residues. Trimming removed 2 bases at V and 0 bases at J, with 8 bases between. CDR3 sequence (DNA): TGTGCCAGCAGTGAATTGGCAACCTCCTACGAGCAGTACTTC. This encodes CASSELATSYEQYF.

This clone was counted once. The chain has TRBV4-1 and TRBJ2-7; TRBD1 matches at 9 bases. Germline V CDR1 and CDR2: MGHRA, YSYEKL. The CDR3 is 16 amino acids. The V gene end was trimmed by 3 bases and the J gene end by 4 bases; junction bases not matched to a gene: 10. The CDR3 region has the DNA TGCGCCAGCAGCCAGGAAACCGGGACAGGGAGTTACGAGCAGTACTTC. This encodes CASSQETGTGSYEQYF.

The genes are TRBV7-9 and TRBJ2-1; D is perhaps TRBD2 (5 bases). Looked up from germline, CDR1 is SEHNR and CDR2 is FQNEAQ (reference sequence). V gave up 5 bases and J gave up 6 bases, with 20 bases separating them. This CDR3 comprises 16 residues. The CDR3 DNA is TGTGCCAGCAGCACGAGGCAGGCGGGCAGGACCAATGAGCAGTTCTTC. Protein product: CASSTRQAGRTNEQFF.

This clone has a single count. J is TRBJ2-7 and V is TRBV2; D is perhaps TRBD1 (5 bases). Germline CDR1 is SNHLY and CDR2 is FYNNEI. V dropped 1 base and J dropped 3 bases, with 13 bases sitting between them. The CDR3 is 15 amino acids. The CDR3 sequence: CASSEVPRGNYEQYF. Here the CDR3 DNA reads TGTGCCAGCAGTGAAGTCCCTAGGGGAAACTACGAGCAGTACTTC.

This clone came up a few times. J is TRBJ1-5 and V is TRBV10-3; no reliable D call. The germline V gene has CDR1 ENHRY and CDR2 SYGVKD. The V and J ends lost 3 bases and 6 bases respectively, with 12 bases between them. CDR3 length: 14 residues. The CDR3, as DNA: TGTGCCATCAGTGAAGAGGGCCGGGCTCAGCCCCAGCATTTT. This translates into CAISEEGRAQPQHF.

The sample holds a few counts of this clone. The rearrangement uses TRBV30 and TRBJ1-6; D is ambiguous. V lost 1 base and J 7 bases, leaving 17 bases between the germline ends. Germline values: CDR1 GTSNPN, CDR2 SVGIG (reference sequence). The CDR3 loop spans 16 amino acids. The CDR3 region has the DNA TGTGCCTGGAGTGCAAACATTGGGAGGAAAAATTCACCCCTCCACTTT. This encodes CAWSANIGRKNSPLHF. Looking up the rest from reference TRBV30 and TRBJ1-6 gives the full variable domain: SQTIHQWPATLVQPVGSPLSLECTVEGTSNPNLYWYRQAAGRGLQLLFYSVGIGQISSEVPQNLSASRPQDRQFILSSKKLLLSDSGFYLCAWSANIGRKNSPLHFGNGTRLTVT.

The rearrangement links TRBV9 to TRBJ2-5; 11 bases align to TRBD2. Per germline, CDR1 SGDLS and CDR2 YYNGEE. The CDR3 extends over 16 amino acids. J was trimmed by 3 bases and V by 3 bases; bases with no gene match: 7. CDR3 DNA sequence: TGTGCCAGCAGCGGTGGACTAGCGGGCCCGAAAGAGACCCAGTACTTC. Translation gives CASSGGLAGPKETQYF.

The chain is built from TRBV30 and TRBJ2-1; a weak D match, TRBD2 (5 bases). CDR3 size: 14 residues. The germline V gene has CDR1 GTSNPN and CDR2 SVGIG (reference sequence). Between the trimmed V and J ends, which lost 0 bases and 3 bases, there was a span of 9 bases. The CDR3 nucleotides read TGTGCCTGGAGTGTTGGAGGTTACTACAATGAGCAGTTCTTC. Residues: CAWSVGGYYNEQFF.

This chain connects TRBV5-6 to TRBJ1-1; TRBD1 matches 7 bases. The CDR3 length is 15 residues. V lost 5 bases to trimming and J lost 1 base; unmatched junction nucleotides: 8. Germline lookup yields CDR1 SGHDT and CDR2 YYEEEE. CDR3 coding DNA: TGTGCCAGCAGAACTCAAGGGACAGCGAACACTGAAGCTTTCTTT. Its translation: CASRTQGTANTEAFF.

This chain links TRBV6-1 with TRBJ1-5; D unresolved. Trimming cost V 8 bases and J 7 bases, with 21 bases left between them. The CDR3 has 15 residues. Germline assignment: CDR1 MNHNS and CDR2 SASEGT. CDR3 sequence (DNA): TGTGCCAGCGAGAGGGAGGCCCGACCTTTGCAGCCCCAGCATTTT. Translation gives CASEREARPLQPQHF.

The rearrangement joins TRBV7-3 to TRBJ2-1; D gene uncertain. CDR1 is SGHTA, CDR2 FQGTGA, per germline. V was shortened by 6 bases and J by 7 bases, with 10 bases between the two germline ends. The CDR3 contains 12 residues. CDR3 in amino acids: CASRKWPNEQFF. The DNA of the CDR3 is TGTGCCAGCAGGAAATGGCCGAATGAGCAGTTCTTC.

CDR3 nucleotides: TGTGCCAGCAGACGACTAGCGGGGGGGCAAGAGACCCAGTACTTC. Protein sequence: CASRRLAGGQETQYF. The chain carries TRBV28 and TRBJ2-5, with 14 positions matching TRBD2. This CDR3 comprises 15 residues. V was pared by 6 bases and J by 2 bases, with 2 bases of the junction left unmatched. Germline V gene sequence: CDR1 MDHEN, CDR2 SYDVKM.

V and J are TRBV4-2 and TRBJ2-7; 12 bases fit TRBD1. The length of the CDR3 is 16 residues. V lost 0 bases, J lost 5 bases, and 5 bases stayed unmatched. In germline, CDR1 is LGHNA, CDR2 YNFKEQ. The CDR3 DNA sequence: TGTGCCAGCAGCCAAGATCTTGGGACAGGGGGCGACGAGCAGTACTTC. Its translation is CASSQDLGTGGDEQYF.

V and J are TRBV15 and TRBJ2-3; D is undetermined. CDR1 is LNHNV, CDR2 YYDKDF, per germline (reference sequence). Trimming pared 0 bases from V and 10 bases from J, leaving 11 bases between. The CDR3 sequence is 13 residues long. CDR3 region: CATSRDKPKSQYF. In DNA, the CDR3 is TGTGCCACCAGCAGAGATAAGCCAAAATCGCAGTATTTT.

On this clone: Compared with germline, one end of the junction differs, possibly owing to a read error. The chain links TRBV11-3 to TRBJ2-2; 11 bases agree with TRBD1. The CDR3 is 16 amino acids. Germline CDR1 reads SGHNT; CDR2 reads YENEEA. CDR3 sequence: CVSSSDRGLYTGELFF. The CDR3 DNA reads TGTGTCAGCAGCTCGGACAGGGGGCTTTACACCGGGGAGCTGTTTTTT.

This chain links TRBV2 with TRBJ1-1, with 7 bases fitting TRBD1. J was trimmed by 2 bases and V by 6 bases; bases with no gene match: 6. Germline V gene lookup returns CDR1 SNHLY and CDR2 FYNNEI. This CDR3 is built from 14 residues. CDR3 amino acids: CASRRDSSNTEAFF. The CDR3 region has the DNA TGTGCCAGCAGGAGGGACAGTAGCAACACTGAAGCTTTCTTT.